One sample yielded the 3 T cell receptor beta chains listed below, sequenced in a study of T cell responses to AZD1222 COVID-19 vaccine. Sequenced by immunoSEQ multiplex PCR; TCRdb stores in-frame clones only, minus some. Of some 130,000 clones listed, roughly nine tenths are singletons. The specimen was peripheral blood, collected on day 0 of AZD1222 vaccination. These receptors came from an adult in good health.

The chain joins TRBV6-2 or TRBV6-3 to TRBJ2-7; 10 bases match TRBD2. There are 14 residues in the CDR3. Germline CDR1 and CDR2: MNHEY and SVGEGT. Unmatched junction bases numbered 3, after V lost 2 bases and J lost 5 bases. For the CDR3, the DNA is TGTGCCAGCAGTTACCTAGCGGGGGAAGACGAGCAGTACTTC. Amino acid sequence: CASSYLAGEDEQYF.

The chain carries TRBV15 and TRBJ2-7; no clear D. The CDR3 totals 12 residues. CDR1 LNHNV and CDR2 YYDKDF come from the germline V gene (reference sequence). Between the trimmed V and J ends, which lost 3 bases and 1 base, there was a span of 4 bases. The CDR3 DNA is TGTGCCACCAGCAGGGGTTCCTACGAGCAGTACTTC. Its translation is CATSRGSYEQYF.

This clone was found once. The chain couples TRBV10-2 to TRBJ2-3; D possibly corresponds to TRBD2 (5 bases). The CDR3 contains 14 residues. Deletions cut 6 bases from V and 2 bases from J, with 12 bases between. Germline CDR1 and CDR2: WSHSY and SAAADI. This CDR3 is CASRDLQFTDTQYF. The DNA for the CDR3 is TGCGCCAGCAGGGACTTACAATTCACAGATACGCAGTATTTT.